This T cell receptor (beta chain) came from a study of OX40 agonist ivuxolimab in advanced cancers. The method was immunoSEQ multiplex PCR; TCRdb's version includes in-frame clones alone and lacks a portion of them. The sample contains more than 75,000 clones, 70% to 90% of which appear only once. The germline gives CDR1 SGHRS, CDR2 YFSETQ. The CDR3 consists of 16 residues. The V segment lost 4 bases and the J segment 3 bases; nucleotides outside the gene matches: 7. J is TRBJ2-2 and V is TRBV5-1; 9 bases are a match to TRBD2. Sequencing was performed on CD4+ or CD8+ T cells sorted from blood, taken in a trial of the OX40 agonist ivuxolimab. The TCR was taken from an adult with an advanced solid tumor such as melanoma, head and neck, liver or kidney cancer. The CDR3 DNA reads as TGCGCCAGCAGCCTTATAGCGGGAGTTGACACCGGGGAGCTGTTTTTT. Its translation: CASSLIAGVDTGELFF.